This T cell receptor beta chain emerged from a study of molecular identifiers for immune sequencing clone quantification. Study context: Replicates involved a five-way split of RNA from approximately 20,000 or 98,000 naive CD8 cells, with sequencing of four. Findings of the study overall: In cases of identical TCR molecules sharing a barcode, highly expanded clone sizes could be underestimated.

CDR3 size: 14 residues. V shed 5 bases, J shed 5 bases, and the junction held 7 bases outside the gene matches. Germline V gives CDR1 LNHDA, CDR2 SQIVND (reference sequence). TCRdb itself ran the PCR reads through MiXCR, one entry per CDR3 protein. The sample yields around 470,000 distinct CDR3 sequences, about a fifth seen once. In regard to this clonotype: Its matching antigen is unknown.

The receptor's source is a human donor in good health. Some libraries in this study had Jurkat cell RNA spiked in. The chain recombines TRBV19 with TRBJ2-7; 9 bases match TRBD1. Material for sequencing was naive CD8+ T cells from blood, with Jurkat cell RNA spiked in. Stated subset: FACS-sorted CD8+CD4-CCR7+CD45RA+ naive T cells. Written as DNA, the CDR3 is TGTGCCAGTAGTCCTTGGACAGGGGCCCACGAGCAGTACTTC. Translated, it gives CASSPWTGAHEQYF.